The T cell receptor beta chain described here comes from a study of shared clonotypes between healthy human individuals (dated by TCRdb to about 2020). About the full investigation: Three men and a couple of women, aged 18 to 49 years, made up the cohort. To estimate repertoire size and how much clonotype sharing occurs between individuals, the study deeply sequenced the blood TCR repertoires of five healthy adults. To increase sequencing depth and limit assay-specific biases, different laboratories used diverse techniques to prepare libraries and sequence TCR repertoires. Leukapheresis yielded between about 0.94 and 9 billion PBMCs per donor. For each donor, CD4 naive and CD4 memory were each given three plates, CD8 naive was given two plates, and CD8 memory was given one plate. Study-wide conclusions, independent of this receptor: Clonotypes shared by all four sorted-subset donors showed higher generation probabilities than non-shared clonotypes. Naive subsets generally had larger estimated clonotype richness than memory subsets. Sampling was restricted to blood, and TCR repertoires in tissue are likely to differ from TCR repertoires in blood. Pairwise subsampling indicated that sequencing depth was expected to affect the degree of clonotype sharing among donors. Incomplete sequencing was indicated by rarefaction of sorted-subset datasets, despite the large sequencing depth. When several donors were compared, the shared fraction of clonotypes was about 5.2% for naive CD4, about 4% for naive CD8, about 2.5% for memory CD4, and about 0.36% for memory CD8. Because the study included only a small number of donors, the genetic and exposure-history diversity represented was limited.

V is shortened by 4 bases, J by 5 bases, and the region joining them spans 15 bases. From its cysteine to its phenylalanine, the CDR3 spans 14 amino acids. The read is trimmed to its CDR3 DNA, 42 bases read in frame from base 1. In the germline V gene, CDR1 corresponds to MGHRA and CDR2 to YSYEKL. Healthy HIV-negative adults with no recently reported acute infections or vaccinations were included as donors. Every donor was a Caucasian adult living in Nashville, Tennessee, USA. CD4+ T cells were enriched by magnetic negative selection; naive cells were then positively selected on CD45RA, and the negative fraction formed the memory subset. Blood was collected by leukapheresis, and PBMCs were isolated by Ficoll-Histopaque density gradient centrifugation and then cryopreserved in liquid nitrogen vapor phase. Analytical flow cytometry was used to check the purity and quantity of each magnetically sorted T cell population. Genomic DNA was isolated from every sorted fraction and measured by UV absorbance on a Nanodrop 2000c.

Points on this clone: It lacks a known antigen. Base qualities are not provided; no much larger clone lies one nucleotide away.

Using the deep immunoSEQ assay, multiplex PCR amplified TCR CDR3 regions from genomic DNA. For each cell subset, the extracted genomic DNA was distributed evenly across all wells of several immunoSEQ 96-well plates, and each plate served as one replicate. For sorted subsets, around 0.2 ug genomic DNA, equal to about 30,000 T cell genomes, was loaded into each replicate PCR. Purified libraries were quantified with a Qubit 3.0 fluorometer, sized on a Bioanalyzer 2100, and re-quantified with the KAPA Library Quantification kit. A separate single-read 150-cycle Illumina NextSeq 550 flow cell was used to sequence each immunoSEQ 96-well plate. In the paper's pipeline: Because the immunoSEQ output included only junctional sequences and no quality scores, the filtering could not be the same as the filtering used for full-length reads. Sequences were annotated with PyIR, a Python wrapper for IgBLAST v1.9, and V/J genes and CDR3 were assigned using IMGT germline references. Reads were removed for weak V/J assignments (E-value above 1e-6), missing CDR3, stop codons, out-of-frame junctions, or ambiguous translated residues. V3J clonotypes were defined as sequences sharing the same inferred V gene, J gene, and CDR3 amino acid sequence. To compute the percentage overlap between repertoires, the number of shared unique clonotypes was divided by the size of the smaller repertoire. RTK rarefaction, the Chao1 estimator, and Recon v2.1 estimates of unobserved clonotypes were used to assess repertoire richness. OLGA was used to compute generation probabilities for all TCRbeta clonotypes that the gDNA method yielded from a few donors. TCRdb carries this immuneACCESS record with in-frame sequences only. Its versions omit some clonotypes, under half of them owing to an unresolved V gene in the studies checked, with the rest unexplained. V and J calls and clone size are copied from that table; D and trimming were computed from the DNA. Recorded for this sample are approximately 2.3 million clones; approximately 93% of them occurred a single time. The top ten clonotypes cover around 0.4% of the sample.

The chain is made from TRBV4-1 and TRBJ2-7; the best D guess is TRBD2, with 5 bases matching. The sequencing input was naive CD4+ T cells from PBMCs. Sample cell subset or site, as interpreted from the label and publication: CD45RA+ positively selected. The receptor was isolated from a man aged 18 to 29 in good health. Some clones in this sample may be carry-over from other donors' samples. The CDR3 is CASSPPAKRDEQYF. The DNA sequence is TGCGCCAGCAGCCCTCCGGCCAAGAGGGACGAGCAGTACTTC.